These 29 T cell receptor beta chains were sequenced from one sample in a study of a mutant IDH1 vaccine in newly diagnosed glioma. Their recognized antigens are unknown. As to time point: week 11, during vaccination. Each dose delivered 300 ug of mutant IDH1 20-mer peptide subcutaneously with imiquimod. Sequenced by immunoSEQ multiplex PCR; TCRdb stores in-frame clones only, minus some. The table shows under 150,000 clones, with roughly 90% occurring only once. The specimen was PBMCs, collected from a glioma patient whose treatment included an IDH1 peptide vaccine. These receptors were obtained from a woman in her fifties or sixties with glioma.

The chain employs TRBV4-1 and TRBJ2-6, with D possibly TRBD1 on 6 matching bases. Trimming stripped 2 bases from V and 0 bases from J, with 14 bases between. Germline values: CDR1 MGHRA, CDR2 YSYEKL. The CDR3 consists of 18 residues. CDR3 bases: TGCGCCAGCAGCCAATTGCAGGGGCGTTTCTCTGGGGCCAACGTCCTGACTTTC. This sequence encodes CASSQLQGRFSGANVLTF.

V usage is TRBV19 and J usage is TRBJ1-5, with D tentatively TRBD1 (5 bases). The germline V and J ends were trimmed by 5 bases and 5 bases, with 19 bases remaining between them. The CDR3 sequence is 16 residues long. Germline V CDR1 and CDR2: LNHDA, SQIVND (reference sequence). CDR3 amino acids: CASSPHPGRGDQPQHF. The CDR3 DNA is TGTGCCAGTAGTCCTCACCCGGGTAGAGGGGATCAGCCCCAGCATTTT. The variable domain in full, completed from reference TRBV19 and TRBJ1-5, reads DGGITQSPKYLFRKEGQNVTLSCEQNLNHDAMYWYRQDPGQGLRLIYYSQIVNDFQKGDIAEGYSVSREKKESFPLTVTSAQKNPTAFYLCASSPHPGRGDQPQHFGDGTRLSIL.

This clone was seen just once. The CDR3 nucleotides are TGTGCCAGCAGTTGGCGGGACAGCGCGGTAGAAAAACTGTTTTTT. Translating it yields CASSWRDSAVEKLFF. This chain connects TRBV28 to TRBJ1-4, with 7 bases lining up with TRBD1. This CDR3 has 15 amino acids. Germline V gene sequence: CDR1 MDHEN, CDR2 SYDVKM. The J segment lost 8 bases and the V segment lost 4 bases, leaving 10 bases of the junction unmatched. The variable domain in full, with the rest retrieved from reference TRBV28 and TRBJ1-4, is DVKVTQSSRYLVKRTGEKVFLECVQDMDHENMFWYRQDPGLGLRLIYFSYDVKMKEKGDIPEGYSVSREKKERFSLILESASTNQTSMYLCASSWRDSAVEKLFFGSGTQLSVL.

This chain uses TRBV7-8 with TRBJ1-1; TRBD1 might be the D (6 bases). The CDR3 extends over 15 amino acids. Germline V CDR1 and CDR2: SGHVS, FQNEAQ. V was trimmed by 2 bases and J by 4 bases, leaving 14 bases between them. The CDR3 loop is CASSLIRTGTTEAFF. As DNA, the CDR3 is TGTGCCAGCAGCTTAATCAGAACAGGGACCACTGAAGCTTTCTTT.

The CDR3 spells CASSVEGQGQTQYF. The CDR3 DNA follows: TGTGCCAGCAGCGTAGAGGGACAGGGCCAGACCCAGTACTTC. The chain combines TRBV9 with TRBJ2-5; 9 bases map to TRBD1. This CDR3 contains 14 residues. The V gene end was trimmed by 0 bases and the J gene end by 6 bases; junction bases not matched to a gene: 3. Germline V gene sequence: CDR1 SGDLS, CDR2 YYNGEE.

The V call is TRBV6-5, the J call TRBJ1-6; D is undetermined. Trimming stripped 1 base from V and 12 bases from J, with 10 bases between. This CDR3 is built from 13 residues. The germline CDR1 and CDR2 sequences are MNHEY and SVGAGI. CDR3 DNA sequence: TGTGCCAGCAGTTACTACGTGGCAGGACCCCTCCACTTT. Translating gives CASSYYVAGPLHF.

The chain joins TRBV18 to TRBJ2-7, with 10 bases lining up with TRBD2. Germline-derived CDR1 and CDR2 are KGHSH and LQKENI. The CDR3 runs 16 residues. Trimming took 2 bases from V and 5 from J; bases not matched to a gene: 9. CDR3 nucleotides: TGTGCCAGCTCACCATCTTCCGGGACTAGCGCCGACGAGCAGTACTTC. Translated: CASSPSSGTSADEQYF.

This chain joins TRBV4-1 and TRBJ2-7, with D possibly TRBD2 on 7 matching bases. Germline V gene data show CDR1 as MGHRA and CDR2 as YSYEKL. Deletions cut 3 bases from V and 6 bases from J, with 24 bases between. The CDR3 sequence is 17 residues long. CDR3 bases: TGCGCCAGCAGCCACGAAGCGTCGGGGGGCCCTTTCGGCGAGCAGTACTTC. Translating it yields CASSHEASGGPFGEQYF.

J is TRBJ2-7 and V is TRBV28; 7 nucleotides match TRBD1. The CDR3 totals 17 residues. The trim removed 7 bases at V and 1 base at J, leaving 16 bases unmatched. The V gene's germline CDR1 is MDHEN and CDR2 SYDVKM. The DNA for the CDR3 is TGTGCCAGCATTGATTCCGGGGTCCGGGACAGTTCCTACGAGCAGTACTTC. Translating it yields CASIDSGVRDSSYEQYF.

The chain is built from TRBV28 and TRBJ1-2; possibly TRBD1 for D (5 bases). CDR3 length: 18 residues. The V end lost 3 bases, the J end lost 1 base, and 21 bases lay between the germline ends. Germline V gene lookup returns CDR1 MDHEN and CDR2 SYDVKM. The CDR3, as DNA: TGTGCCAGCAGTTTCTCGAGACAGCTAGACGAATTTAACTATGGCTACACCTTC. Translated, it gives CASSFSRQLDEFNYGYTF.

The gene calls are TRBV5-5 and TRBJ1-4; TRBD1 is a possible D gene (5 bases). From germline, CDR1 is SGHKS and CDR2 YYEKEE (reference sequence). This CDR3 has 16 residues. Between the trimmed V and J ends, which lost 4 bases and 0 bases, there was a span of 13 bases. The CDR3 coding sequence is TGTGCCAGCAGCCCCAGACAGTCATCAACTAATGAAAAACTGTTTTTT. It translates to CASSPRQSSTNEKLFF.

The chain recombines TRBV7-9 with TRBJ2-1; 7 bases align to TRBD1. Germline trimming cut 5 bases from V and 1 base from J; bases unmatched to any gene: 11. This CDR3 comprises 17 residues. Germline loops: CDR1 SEHNR, CDR2 FQNEAQ (reference sequence). CDR3 amino acids: CASSPEMGQISYNEQFF. CDR3 sequence (DNA): TGTGCCAGCAGCCCCGAGATGGGACAGATATCCTACAATGAGCAGTTCTTC. The full variable domain, with the rest looked up from reference TRBV7-9 and TRBJ2-1, is DTGVSQNPRHKITKRGQNVTFRCDPISEHNRLYWYRQTLGQGPEFLTYFQNEAQLEKSRLLSDRFSAERPKGSFSTLEIQRTEQGDSAMYLCASSPEMGQISYNEQFFGPGTRLTVL.

This clone came up a few times. The gene calls are TRBV27 and TRBJ2-1; possible D gene TRBD2, 6 bases. The V and J ends lost 4 bases and 0 bases respectively, with 13 bases between them. Per the germline V gene, CDR1 is MNHEY and CDR2 is SMNVEV (reference sequence). The CDR3 length is 16 residues. In DNA, the CDR3 is TGTGCCAGCAGTTCCCCGGCGGGGCGCTCCTACAATGAGCAGTTCTTC. It specifies CASSSPAGRSYNEQFF.

Here the CDR3 reads CASGLMVDTEAFF. The DNA for the CDR3 is TGTGCTAGTGGTTTGATGGTGGACACTGAAGCTTTCTTT. The J gene is TRBJ1-1, the V gene TRBV12-5; D unresolved. Per the germline V gene, CDR1 is LGHNT and CDR2 is FRNRAP. The CDR3 totals 13 residues. Trimming took 2 bases from V and 3 from J, leaving 7 bases between them.

This chain connects TRBV6-6 to TRBJ2-7; tentatively, D is TRBD1 (5 bases). CDR1 MNHNY and CDR2 SVGAGI come from the germline V gene (reference sequence). Trimming took 7 bases from V and 6 from J, leaving 10 bases between them. CDR3 length: 11 amino acids. Here the CDR3 reads CASTNRTEQYF. The CDR3 bases are TGTGCCAGCACCAACAGGACCGAGCAGTACTTC.

CDR3: CASRLAYNEQFF. The CDR3 nucleotides are TGCGCCAGCAGGTTAGCCTACAATGAGCAGTTCTTC. J is TRBJ2-1 and V is TRBV5-1; D is uncertain. The CDR3 extends over 12 amino acids. Germline assignment: CDR1 SGHRS and CDR2 YFSETQ. Trimming shortened V by 5 bases and J by 2 bases, and 5 bases separated the two germline ends.

The chain links TRBV28 to TRBJ1-2; 8 bases map to TRBD1. CDR1 and CDR2 (germline): MDHEN, SYDVKM. This CDR3 is 15 amino acids long. V dropped 6 bases and J dropped 6; count of bases not matched to a gene: 12. CDR3 loop: CASSPGQAIIHGYTF. The CDR3 DNA reads as TGTGCCAGCAGCCCGGGACAGGCGATCATTCATGGCTACACCTTC.

This rearrangement joins TRBV19 to TRBJ1-5; 7 bases are shared with TRBD1. The J segment lost 6 bases and the V segment lost 0 bases, leaving 20 bases of the junction unmatched. The CDR3 contains 20 residues. Per germline, CDR1 LNHDA and CDR2 SQIVND (reference sequence). CDR3 nucleotide sequence: TGTGCCAGTAGTATAGATCGTATCGGGACAGAAGACGTCCGGGTTCAGCCCCAGCATTTT. This translates into CASSIDRIGTEDVRVQPQHF.

This clone occurred once. The chain is built from TRBV5-1 and TRBJ2-3; 9 bases are a match to TRBD1. Trimming took 4 bases from V and 2 from J; bases not matched to a gene: 11. CDR1 and CDR2 (germline): SGHRS, YFSETQ. The CDR3 is 17 residues long. This chain's CDR3 is CASSETGQGRYTDTQYF. The DNA for the CDR3 is TGCGCCAGCAGCGAAACCGGACAGGGGCGATACACAGATACGCAGTATTTT.

Worth noting for this clone: At one of its ends the junction is not consistent with the germline gene, which may arise from a read error. This rearrangement joins TRBV18 to TRBJ2-2; possible D gene TRBD2, 6 bases. From germline, CDR1 is KGHSH and CDR2 LQKENI. This CDR3 region has 14 residues. CDR3 coding DNA: TGTGCCAGCCCACCAACGGGGGAGGACGGGGAGCTGTTTTTT. It encodes CASPPTGEDGELFF.

The chain is built from TRBV6-6 and TRBJ2-7, with 9 bases matching TRBD2. Germline CDR1 is MNHNY and CDR2 is SVGAGI (reference sequence). CDR3 length: 13 residues. The trim removed 5 bases at V and 6 bases at J, leaving 5 bases unmatched. CDR3 sequence: CASSTAGGLEQYF. CDR3 nucleotides: TGTGCCAGCAGTACCGCGGGGGGGCTCGAGCAGTACTTC.

J is TRBJ2-7 and V is TRBV10-1, with 7 bases identical to TRBD1. V gave up 4 bases and J gave up 0 bases; unmatched junction bases: 6. The germline CDR1 and CDR2 sequences are WNHNN and SYGVQD (reference sequence). The CDR3 is made up of 15 amino acids. CDR3 amino acids: CASSAGTDLSYEQYF. DNA of the CDR3: TGCGCCAGCAGTGCCGGGACAGACCTCTCCTACGAGCAGTACTTC.

This chain uses TRBV10-1 with TRBJ2-1, with D perhaps TRBD1 (6 bases). The germline V gene has CDR1 WNHNN and CDR2 SYGVQD (reference sequence). This CDR3 has 15 residues. V dropped 4 bases and J dropped 2 bases, with 12 bases sitting between them. In nucleotides, the CDR3 is TGCGCCAGCAGTGGGGGGAAGGGGGCCTACAATGAGCAGTTCTTC. It specifies CASSGGKGAYNEQFF.

The V gene is TRBV6-6, the J gene TRBJ2-7; TRBD2 might be the D (6 bases). V shed 0 bases and J shed 0 bases, with 9 bases lying between them. The CDR3 contains 15 residues. Germline CDR1 is MNHNY and CDR2 is SVGAGI (reference sequence). The CDR3 nucleotides read TGTGCCAGCAGTTACTCGGACGGGAGCTCCTACGAGCAGTACTTC. Translating it yields CASSYSDGSSYEQYF.

The chain recombines TRBV27 with TRBJ1-1; D gene ambiguous. Germline V gene data show CDR1 as MNHEY and CDR2 as SMNVEV (reference sequence). Trimming took off 8 bases at V and 1 base at J, with 11 bases between the two ends. The CDR3 is made up of 13 amino acids. CDR3 bases: TGTGCCAGCGCCACTGTAAGGAACACTGAAGCTTTCTTT. It translates to CASATVRNTEAFF.

V is TRBV6-5 and J is TRBJ2-4, with D maybe TRBD2 (6 bases). Germline-derived CDR1 and CDR2 are MNHEY and SVGAGI. V was clipped by 7 bases and J by 1 base, with 11 bases between them. This CDR3 has 14 amino acids. CDR3 amino acids: CASTIRGAKNIQYF. For the CDR3, the DNA is TGTGCCAGCACAATACGGGGGGCCAAAAACATTCAGTACTTC.

This clone was counted only a few times. This chain uses TRBV7-9 with TRBJ1-1; a possible D gene is TRBD1 (6 bases). The germline CDR1 and CDR2 sequences are SEHNR and FQNEAQ (reference sequence). This CDR3 comprises 11 residues. Trimming stripped 5 bases from V and 8 bases from J, with 9 bases between. CDR3 nucleotide sequence: TGTGCCAGCAGCGGAACAGGGGAAGCTTTCTTT. Translating gives CASSGTGEAFF.

The chain uses TRBV28 and TRBJ2-7; no clear D. V was clipped by 2 bases and J by 2 bases, with 13 bases between them. Germline V gene data show CDR1 as MDHEN and CDR2 as SYDVKM. This CDR3 region has 15 residues. DNA of the CDR3: TGTGCCAGCAGTTTACGTCACCTCATTGCCTACGAGCAGTACTTC. Translated: CASSLRHLIAYEQYF.

The chain is built from TRBV29-1 and TRBJ2-3; D gene uncertain. Trimming pared 8 bases from V and 4 bases from J, leaving 10 bases between. The CDR3 contains 11 residues. CDR1 and CDR2 (germline): SQVTM, ANQGSEA. CDR3 protein: CSLGYSDTQYF. CDR3 nucleotides: TGCAGCCTGGGCTATTCAGATACGCAGTATTTT.